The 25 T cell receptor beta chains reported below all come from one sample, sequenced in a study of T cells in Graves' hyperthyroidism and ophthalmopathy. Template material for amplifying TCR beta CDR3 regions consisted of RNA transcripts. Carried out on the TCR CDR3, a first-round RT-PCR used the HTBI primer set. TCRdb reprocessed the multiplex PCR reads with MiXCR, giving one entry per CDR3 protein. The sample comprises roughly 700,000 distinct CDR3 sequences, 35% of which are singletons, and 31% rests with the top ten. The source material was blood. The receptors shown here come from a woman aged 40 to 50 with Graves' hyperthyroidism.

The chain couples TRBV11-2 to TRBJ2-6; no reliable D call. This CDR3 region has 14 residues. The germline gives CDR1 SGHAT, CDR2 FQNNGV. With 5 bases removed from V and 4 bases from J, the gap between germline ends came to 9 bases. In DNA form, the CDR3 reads TGTGCCAGCAGCATAGTTGGCGGGGCCAACGTCCTGACTTTC. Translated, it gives CASSIVGGANVLTF.

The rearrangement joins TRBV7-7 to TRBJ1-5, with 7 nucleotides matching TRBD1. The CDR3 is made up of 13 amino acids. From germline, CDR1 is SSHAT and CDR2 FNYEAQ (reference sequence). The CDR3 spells CASPGTGNQPQHF. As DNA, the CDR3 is TGTGCTAGCCCCGGGACAGGCAATCAGCCCCAGCATTTT.

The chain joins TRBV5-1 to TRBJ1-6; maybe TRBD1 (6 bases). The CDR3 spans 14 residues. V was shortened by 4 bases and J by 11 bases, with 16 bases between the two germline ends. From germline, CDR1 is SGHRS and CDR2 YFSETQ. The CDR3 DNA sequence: TGCGCCAGCAGCCAAGATCAGGGGAGGACACCCCTCCACTTT. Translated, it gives CASSQDQGRTPLHF.

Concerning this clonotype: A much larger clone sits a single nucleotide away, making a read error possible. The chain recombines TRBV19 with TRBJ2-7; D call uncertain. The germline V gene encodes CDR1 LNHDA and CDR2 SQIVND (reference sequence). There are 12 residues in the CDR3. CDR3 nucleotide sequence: TGTACCAGTAGTGTGGGTAACCACGAGCAGTACTTC. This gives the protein CTSSVGNHEQYF. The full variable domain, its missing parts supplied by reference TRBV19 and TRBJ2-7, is DGGITQSPKYLFRKEGQNVTLSCEQNLNHDAMYWYRQDPGQGLRLIYYSQIVNDFQKGDIAEGYSVSREKKESFPLTVTSAQKNPTAFYLCTSSVGNHEQYFGPGTRLTVT.

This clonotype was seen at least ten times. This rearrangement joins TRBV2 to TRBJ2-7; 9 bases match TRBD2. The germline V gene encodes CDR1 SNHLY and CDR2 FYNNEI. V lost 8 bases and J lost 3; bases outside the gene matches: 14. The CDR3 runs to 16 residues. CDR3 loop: CASRLAGSVSVYEQYF. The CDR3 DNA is TGTGCCAGCCGGCTAGCGGGATCGGTTAGTGTCTACGAGCAGTACTTC.

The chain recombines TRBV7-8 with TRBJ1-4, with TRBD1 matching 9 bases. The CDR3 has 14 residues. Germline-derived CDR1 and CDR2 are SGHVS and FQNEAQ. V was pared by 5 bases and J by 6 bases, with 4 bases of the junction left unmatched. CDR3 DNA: TGTGCCAGCAGCCCGGGACAGGGTTATGAAAAACTGTTTTTT. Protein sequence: CASSPGQGYEKLFF.

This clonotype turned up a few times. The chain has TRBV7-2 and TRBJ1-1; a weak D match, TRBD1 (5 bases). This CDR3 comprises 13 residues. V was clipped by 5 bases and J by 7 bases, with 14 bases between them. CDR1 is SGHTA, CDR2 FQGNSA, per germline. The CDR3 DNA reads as TGTGCCAGCAGCCGGGGGACGGTACGTGAAGCTTTCTTT. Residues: CASSRGTVREAFF.

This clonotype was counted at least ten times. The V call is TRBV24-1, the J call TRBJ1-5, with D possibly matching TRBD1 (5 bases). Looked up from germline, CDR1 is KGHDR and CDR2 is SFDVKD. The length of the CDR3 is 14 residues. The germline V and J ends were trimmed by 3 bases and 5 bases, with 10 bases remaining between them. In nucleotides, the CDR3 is TGTGCCACCAGTGATGCAGGGCTCTATCAGCCCCAGCATTTT. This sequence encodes CATSDAGLYQPQHF.

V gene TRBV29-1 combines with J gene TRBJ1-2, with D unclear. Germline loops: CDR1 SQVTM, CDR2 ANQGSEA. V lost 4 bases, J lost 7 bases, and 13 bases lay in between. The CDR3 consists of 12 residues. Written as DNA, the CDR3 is TGCAGCGTTGGTTTCGTTGACCGTGGCTACACCTTC. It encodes CSVGFVDRGYTF.

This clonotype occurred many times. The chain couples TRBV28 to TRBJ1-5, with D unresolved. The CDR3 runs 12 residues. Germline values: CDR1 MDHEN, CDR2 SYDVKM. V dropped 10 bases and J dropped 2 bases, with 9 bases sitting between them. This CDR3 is CATDQGNQPQHF. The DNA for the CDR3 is TGTGCCACCGACCAGGGCAATCAGCCCCAGCATTTT.

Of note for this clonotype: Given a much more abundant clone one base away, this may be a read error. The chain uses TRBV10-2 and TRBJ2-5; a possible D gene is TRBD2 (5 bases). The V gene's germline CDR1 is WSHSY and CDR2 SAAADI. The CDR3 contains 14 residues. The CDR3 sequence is CASRLERIQETRYF. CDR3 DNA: TGCGCCAGCAGACTCGAGCGGATCCAAGAGACCCGGTACTTC.

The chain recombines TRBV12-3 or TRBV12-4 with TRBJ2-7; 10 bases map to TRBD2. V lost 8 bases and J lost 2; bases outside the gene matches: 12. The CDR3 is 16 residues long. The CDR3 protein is CASRSWLAGETYEQYF. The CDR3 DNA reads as TGTGCCAGCCGTTCTTGGCTAGCGGGAGAAACCTACGAGCAGTACTTC.

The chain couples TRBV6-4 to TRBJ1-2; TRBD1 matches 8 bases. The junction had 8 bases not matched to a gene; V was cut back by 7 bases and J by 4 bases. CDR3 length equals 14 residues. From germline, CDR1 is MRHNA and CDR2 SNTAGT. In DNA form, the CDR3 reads TGTGCCAGCATGACAGGGGAATTTGGCTATGGCTACACCTTC. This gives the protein CASMTGEFGYGYTF.

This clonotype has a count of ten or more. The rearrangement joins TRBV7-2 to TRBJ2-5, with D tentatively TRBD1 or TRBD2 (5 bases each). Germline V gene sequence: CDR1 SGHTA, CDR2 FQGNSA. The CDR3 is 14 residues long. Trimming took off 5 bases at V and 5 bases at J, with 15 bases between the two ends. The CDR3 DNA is TGTGCCAGCAGCCCCGGGACCGTCGAGGAGACCCAGTACTTC. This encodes CASSPGTVEETQYF.

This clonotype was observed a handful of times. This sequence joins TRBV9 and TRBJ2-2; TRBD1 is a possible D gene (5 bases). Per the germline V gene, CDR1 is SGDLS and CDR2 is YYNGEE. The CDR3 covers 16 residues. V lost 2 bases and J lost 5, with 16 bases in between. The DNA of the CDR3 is TGTGCCAGCAGCGTTGAAGGCAGGGTAGTAACCGGGGAGCTGTTTTTT. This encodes CASSVEGRVVTGELFF.

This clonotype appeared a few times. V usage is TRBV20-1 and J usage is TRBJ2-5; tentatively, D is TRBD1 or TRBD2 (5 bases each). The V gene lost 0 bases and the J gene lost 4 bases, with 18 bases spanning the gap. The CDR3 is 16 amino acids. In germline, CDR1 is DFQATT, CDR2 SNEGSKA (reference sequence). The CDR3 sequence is CSARDGGHSSLETQYF. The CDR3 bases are TGCAGTGCTAGAGATGGAGGACACAGTAGCCTAGAGACCCAGTACTTC.

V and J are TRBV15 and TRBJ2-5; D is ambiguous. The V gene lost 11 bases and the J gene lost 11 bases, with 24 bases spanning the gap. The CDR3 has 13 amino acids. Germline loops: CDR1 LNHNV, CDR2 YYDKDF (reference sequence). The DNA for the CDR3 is TGTGCCTCCACCTCCAACTCCTACAATGAGCAGTACTTC. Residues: CASTSNSYNEQYF.

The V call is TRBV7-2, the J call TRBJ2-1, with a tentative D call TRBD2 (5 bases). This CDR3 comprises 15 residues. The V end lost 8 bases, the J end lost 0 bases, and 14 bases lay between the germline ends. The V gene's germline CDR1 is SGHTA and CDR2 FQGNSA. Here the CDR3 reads CASQRQVSSYNEQFF. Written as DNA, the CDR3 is TGTGCCAGCCAGCGGCAGGTGAGCTCCTACAATGAGCAGTTCTTC.

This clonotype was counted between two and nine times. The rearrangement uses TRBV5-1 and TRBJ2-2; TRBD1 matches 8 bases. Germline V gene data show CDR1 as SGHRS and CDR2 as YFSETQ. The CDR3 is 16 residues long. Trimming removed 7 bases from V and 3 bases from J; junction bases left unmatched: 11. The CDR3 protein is CASHRTGTGDTGELFF. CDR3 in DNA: TGCGCCAGCCACCGGACCGGGACAGGAGACACCGGGGAGCTGTTTTTT. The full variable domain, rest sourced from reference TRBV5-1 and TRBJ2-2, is KAGVTQTPRYLIKTRGQQVTLSCSPISGHRSVSWYQQTPGQGLQFLFEYFSETQRNKGNFPGRFSGRQFSNSRSEMNVSTLELGDSALYLCASHRTGTGDTGELFFGEGSRLTVL.

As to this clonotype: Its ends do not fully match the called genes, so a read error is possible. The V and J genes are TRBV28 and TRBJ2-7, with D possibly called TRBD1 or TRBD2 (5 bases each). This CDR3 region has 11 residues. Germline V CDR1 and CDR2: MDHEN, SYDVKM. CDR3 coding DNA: TGTGCCACCACAGAAGGGGACGAGCACTACTTC. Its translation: CATTEGDEHYF.

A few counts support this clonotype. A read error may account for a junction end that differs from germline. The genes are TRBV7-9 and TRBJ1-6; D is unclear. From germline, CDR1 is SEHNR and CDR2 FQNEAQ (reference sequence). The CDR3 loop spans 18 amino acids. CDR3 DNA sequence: TGCGCCAGCAGCCTTCAGCGATTTGGTCCCCTCTATAATTCACCCCTCCACTTT. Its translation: CASSLQRFGPLYNSPLHF.

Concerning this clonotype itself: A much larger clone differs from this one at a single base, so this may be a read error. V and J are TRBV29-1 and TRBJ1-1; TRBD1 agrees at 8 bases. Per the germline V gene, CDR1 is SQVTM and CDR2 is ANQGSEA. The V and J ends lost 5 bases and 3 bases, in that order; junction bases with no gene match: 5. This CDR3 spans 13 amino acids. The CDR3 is CSVLQGQDTEAFF. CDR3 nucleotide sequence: TGCAGCGTTCTACAGGGACAGGACACTGAAGCTTTCTTT.

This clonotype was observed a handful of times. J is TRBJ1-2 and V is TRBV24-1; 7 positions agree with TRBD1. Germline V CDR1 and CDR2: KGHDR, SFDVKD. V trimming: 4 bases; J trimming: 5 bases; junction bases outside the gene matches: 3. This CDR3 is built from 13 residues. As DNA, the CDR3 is TGTGCCACCAGTGAGACAGGGCAGTATGGCTACACCTTC. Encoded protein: CATSETGQYGYTF.

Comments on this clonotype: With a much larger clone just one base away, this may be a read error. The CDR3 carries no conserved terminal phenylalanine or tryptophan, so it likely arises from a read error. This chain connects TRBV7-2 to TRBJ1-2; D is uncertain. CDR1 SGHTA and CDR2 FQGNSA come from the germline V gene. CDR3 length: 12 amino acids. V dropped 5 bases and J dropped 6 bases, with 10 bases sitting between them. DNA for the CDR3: TGTGCCAGCAGCCTCCGACCACATGGCTACACCCTC. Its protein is CASSLRPHGYTL.

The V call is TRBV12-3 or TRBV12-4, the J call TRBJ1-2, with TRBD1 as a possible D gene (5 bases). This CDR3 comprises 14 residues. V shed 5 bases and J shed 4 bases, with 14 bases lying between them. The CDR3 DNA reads TGTGCCAGCAGTCCCCATGGGGCGGTCTATGGCTACACCTTC. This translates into CASSPHGAVYGYTF.